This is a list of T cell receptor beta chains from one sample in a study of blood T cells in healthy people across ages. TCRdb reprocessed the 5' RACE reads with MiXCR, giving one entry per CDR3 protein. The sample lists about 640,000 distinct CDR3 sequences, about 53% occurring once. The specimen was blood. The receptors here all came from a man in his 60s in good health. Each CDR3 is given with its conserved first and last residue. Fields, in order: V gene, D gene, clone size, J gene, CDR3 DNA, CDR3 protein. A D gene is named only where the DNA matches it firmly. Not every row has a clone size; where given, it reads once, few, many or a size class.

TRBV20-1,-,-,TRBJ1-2,TGCAGTGCTAGAGAGGGGGGACGTTCCTATGGCTACACCTTC,CSAREGGRSYGYTF
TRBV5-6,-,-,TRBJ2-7,TGTGCCAGCAGCTTGACCTCAACCTACGAGCAGTACTTC,CASSLTSTYEQYF
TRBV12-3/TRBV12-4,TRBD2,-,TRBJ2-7,TGTGCCAGCAGTTGGGGGACTACTATATACAATGAGCAGTACTTC,CASSWGTTIYNEQYF
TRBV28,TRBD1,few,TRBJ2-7,TGTGCCAGCAGTTCTGGACAGGGGCGATACGAGCAGTACTTC,CASSSGQGRYEQYF
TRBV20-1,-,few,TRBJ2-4,TGCAGTGCTTATGGGGGGGCCAAAAACATTCAGTACTTC,CSAYGGAKNIQYF
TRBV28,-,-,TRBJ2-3,TGTGCCAGCGCCGCCTCGGGTCCCACAGATACGCAGTATTTT,CASAASGPTDTQYF
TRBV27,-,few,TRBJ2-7,TGTGCCAGCAGACCCCTGGGGCAGCACCACTACGAGCAGTACTTC,CASRPLGQHHYEQYF
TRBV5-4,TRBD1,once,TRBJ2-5,TGTGCCAGCAGTCCATCGCCCGGACAGGGCCTGGGGTGGGAGACCCAGTACTTC,CASSPSPGQGLGWETQYF
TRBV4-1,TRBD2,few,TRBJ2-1,TGCGCCAGCAGCCAAGAAGCGGGGGGGTGGTACAATGAGCAGTTCTTC,CASSQEAGGWYNEQFF
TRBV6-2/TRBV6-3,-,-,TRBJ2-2,TGTGCCAGCAGTGGACCGGGCACCGGGGAGCTGTTTTTT,CASSGPGTGELFF
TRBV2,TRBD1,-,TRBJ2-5,TGTGCCAGCAGTGGACAGGGATCGTCCGAAGAGACCCAGTACTTC,CASSGQGSSEETQYF
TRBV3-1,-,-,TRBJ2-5,TGTGCCAGCAGCCAAGATATTACCGGAGCGGAGACCCAGTACTTC,CASSQDITGAETQYF
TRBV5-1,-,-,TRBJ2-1,TGCGCCAGCAGAACTACGGGGGCCAGCTCCTACAATGAGCAGTTCTTC,CASRTTGASSYNEQFF
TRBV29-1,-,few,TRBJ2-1,TGCAGCGTTGAAGGTCGCGGGGTCGGTGAGCAGTTCTTC,CSVEGRGVGEQFF
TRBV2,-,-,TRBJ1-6,TGTGCCAGCAGTGGACTGACGAATTCACCCCTCCACTTT,CASSGLTNSPLHF
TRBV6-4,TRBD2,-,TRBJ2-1,TGTGCCAGCAGTGGGACTAGCGGGGGGTCTCTGGATGAGCAGTTCTTC,CASSGTSGGSLDEQFF
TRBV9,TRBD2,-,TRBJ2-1,TGTGCCAGCAGCGTACGGGCGGGGGGAATCTACAATGAGCAGTTCTTC,CASSVRAGGIYNEQFF
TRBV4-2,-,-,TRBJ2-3,TGTGCCAGCAGCCAAGTTACGAATCCAGATACGCAGTATTTT,CASSQVTNPDTQYF
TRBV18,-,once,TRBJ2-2,TGTGCCAGCTCCGTCCTAGGTCTCACCGGGGAGCTGTTTTTT,CASSVLGLTGELFF
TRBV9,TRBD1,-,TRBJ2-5,TGTGCCAGCAGCGTAGATACAGGGGTTTGGGAGACCCAGTACTTC,CASSVDTGVWETQYF
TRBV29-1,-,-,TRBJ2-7,TGCAGCGCTGGACGGACCTACGAGCAGTACTTC,CSAGRTYEQYF